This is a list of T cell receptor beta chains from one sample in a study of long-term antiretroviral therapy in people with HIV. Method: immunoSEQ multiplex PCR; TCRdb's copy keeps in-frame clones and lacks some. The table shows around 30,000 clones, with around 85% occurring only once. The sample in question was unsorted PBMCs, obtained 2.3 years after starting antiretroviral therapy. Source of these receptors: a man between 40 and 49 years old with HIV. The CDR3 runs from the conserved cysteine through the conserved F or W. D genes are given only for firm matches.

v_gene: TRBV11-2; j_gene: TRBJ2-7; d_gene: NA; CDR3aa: CASGGASSYEQYF
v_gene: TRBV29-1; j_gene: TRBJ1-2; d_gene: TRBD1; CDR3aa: CSAPDRGGGYTF
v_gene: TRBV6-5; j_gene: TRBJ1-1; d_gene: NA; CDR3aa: CASSRTYEAYGEAFF
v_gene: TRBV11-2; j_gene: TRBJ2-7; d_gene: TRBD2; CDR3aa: CASSFGLVGYEQYF
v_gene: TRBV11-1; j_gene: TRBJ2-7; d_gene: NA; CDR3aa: CASSLAYYEQYF
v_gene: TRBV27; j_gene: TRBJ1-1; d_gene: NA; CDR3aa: CASSFNAVEMDTEAFF
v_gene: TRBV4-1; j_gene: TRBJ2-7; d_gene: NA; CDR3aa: CASSQTPGQDYEQYF
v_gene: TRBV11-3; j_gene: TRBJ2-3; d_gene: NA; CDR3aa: CAIGGDHFGTDTQYF
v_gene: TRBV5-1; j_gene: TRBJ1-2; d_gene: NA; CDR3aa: CASSLSGPALGYGYTF
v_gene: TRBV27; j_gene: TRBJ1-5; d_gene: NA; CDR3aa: CASSSRGGNQPQHF
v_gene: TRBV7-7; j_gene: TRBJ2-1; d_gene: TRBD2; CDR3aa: CASSPSSGRANEQFF
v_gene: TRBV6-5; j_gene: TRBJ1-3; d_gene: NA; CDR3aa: CASSSAGTSGNTIYF
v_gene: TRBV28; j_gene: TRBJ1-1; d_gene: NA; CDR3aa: CASSLGGLNTEAFF
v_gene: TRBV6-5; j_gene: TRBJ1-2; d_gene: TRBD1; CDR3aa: CASTPVRGRGNGYTF
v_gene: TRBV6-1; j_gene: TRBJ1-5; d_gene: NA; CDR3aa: CASSDDIGFSNQPQHF
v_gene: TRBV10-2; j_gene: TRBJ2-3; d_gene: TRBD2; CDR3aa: CASSKAGVPTDTQYF
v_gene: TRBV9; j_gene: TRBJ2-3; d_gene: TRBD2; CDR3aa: CASSPSEREKDTQYF
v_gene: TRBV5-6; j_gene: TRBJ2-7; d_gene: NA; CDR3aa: CASSLQDTYEQYF
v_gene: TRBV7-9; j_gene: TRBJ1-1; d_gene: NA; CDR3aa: CASSLALNTEAFF
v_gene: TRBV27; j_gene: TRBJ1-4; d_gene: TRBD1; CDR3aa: CASSPTGAINEKLFF
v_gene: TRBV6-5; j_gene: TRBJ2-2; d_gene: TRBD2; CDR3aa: CASSYSNRGAGELFF
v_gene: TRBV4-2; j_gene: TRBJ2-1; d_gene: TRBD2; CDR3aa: CASSQVSSGRNEQFF
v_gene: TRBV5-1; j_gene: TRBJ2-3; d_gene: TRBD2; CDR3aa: CASSFLAGGPTDTQYF
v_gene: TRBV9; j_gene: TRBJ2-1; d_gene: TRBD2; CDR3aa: CASSVEGLAGDDEQFF
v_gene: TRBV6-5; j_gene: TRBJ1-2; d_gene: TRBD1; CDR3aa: CASRPDRGRHGYTF
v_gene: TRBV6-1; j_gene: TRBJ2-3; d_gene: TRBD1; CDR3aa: CASSLDRVGTDTQYF
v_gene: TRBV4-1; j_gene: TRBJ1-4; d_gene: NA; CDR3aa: CASSLQGERSEKLFF
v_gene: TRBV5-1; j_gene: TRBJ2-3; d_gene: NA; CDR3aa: CASTGDTERPGTDTQYF
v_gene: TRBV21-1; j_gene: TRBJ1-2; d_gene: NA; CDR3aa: CASSTKSGTGTYGYTF
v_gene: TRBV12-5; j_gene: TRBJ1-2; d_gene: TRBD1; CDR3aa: CASGQQGPRHGYTF
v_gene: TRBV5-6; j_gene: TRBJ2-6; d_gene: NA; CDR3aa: CASSAAVSGANVLTF
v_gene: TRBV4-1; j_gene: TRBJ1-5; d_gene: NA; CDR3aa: CASSQDRTVYSNQPQHF
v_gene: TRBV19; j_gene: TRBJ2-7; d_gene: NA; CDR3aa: CASSMFPTGSSIYEQYF
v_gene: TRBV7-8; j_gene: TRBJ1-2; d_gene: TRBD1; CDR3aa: CASRKGTEANYGYTF
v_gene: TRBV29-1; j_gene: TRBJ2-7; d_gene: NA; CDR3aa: CSVLKRDEQYF
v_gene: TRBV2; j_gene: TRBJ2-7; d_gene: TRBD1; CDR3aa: CASSEADRSSYEQYF
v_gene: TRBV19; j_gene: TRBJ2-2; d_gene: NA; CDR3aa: CASSIDETGEIGELFF
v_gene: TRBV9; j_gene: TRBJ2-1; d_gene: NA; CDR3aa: CASSVNNEQFF
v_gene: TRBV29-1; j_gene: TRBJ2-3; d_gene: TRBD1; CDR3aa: CSVGRPRGRSTDTQYF
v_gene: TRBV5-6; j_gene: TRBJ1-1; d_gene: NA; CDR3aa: CASSSGIMNTEAFF
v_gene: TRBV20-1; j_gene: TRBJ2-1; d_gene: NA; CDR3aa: CSASETNEQFF
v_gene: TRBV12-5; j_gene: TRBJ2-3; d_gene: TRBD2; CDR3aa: CASGREGWRGTDTQYF
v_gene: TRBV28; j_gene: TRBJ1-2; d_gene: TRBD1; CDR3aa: CASSPRQGEVHGYTF
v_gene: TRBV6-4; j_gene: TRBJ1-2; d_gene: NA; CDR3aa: CASSPALWGYTF
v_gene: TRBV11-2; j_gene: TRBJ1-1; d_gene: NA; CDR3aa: CASSLEFGRPNTEAFF
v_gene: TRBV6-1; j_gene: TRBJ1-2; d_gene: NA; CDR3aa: CASSEFALQDPVYGYTF
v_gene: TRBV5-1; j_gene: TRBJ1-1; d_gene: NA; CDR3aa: CASSLGFGSIGEAFF
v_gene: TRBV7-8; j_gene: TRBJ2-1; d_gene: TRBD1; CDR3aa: CASSPGQVYNEQFF
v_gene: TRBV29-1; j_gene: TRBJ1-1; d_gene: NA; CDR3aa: CSVDRDGINTEAFF
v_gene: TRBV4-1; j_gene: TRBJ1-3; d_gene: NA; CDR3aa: CASSQDAGRNSGNTIYF
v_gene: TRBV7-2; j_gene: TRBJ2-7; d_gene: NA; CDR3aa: CASSLEAAAYEQYF
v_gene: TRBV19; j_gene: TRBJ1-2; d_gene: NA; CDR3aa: CASSMAWGRSNYGYTF
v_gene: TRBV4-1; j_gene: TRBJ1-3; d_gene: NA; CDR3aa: CASSHPTVSSGNTIYF
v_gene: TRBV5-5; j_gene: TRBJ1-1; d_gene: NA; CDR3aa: CASSPLGGINTEAFF
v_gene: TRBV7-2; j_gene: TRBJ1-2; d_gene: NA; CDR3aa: CASSPERGDTF
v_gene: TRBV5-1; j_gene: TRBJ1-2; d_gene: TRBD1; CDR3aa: CASSLGTGGYGYTF
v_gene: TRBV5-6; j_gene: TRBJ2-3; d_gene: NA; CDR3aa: CASSFTDTQYF